This paragraph covers one TCR beta chain sequence. Assay: immunoSEQ multiplex PCR; the TCRdb copy retains only in-frame clones and omits some. The repertoire holds fewer than 35,000 clones, about 90% seen once, with roughly 6.2% in the top ten. This entry is derived from a study of lymphopenia after photon versus proton radiotherapy. Sample: peripheral blood, taken from a patient treated with photon-based radiotherapy. The sequence was obtained from a woman aged 45 to 65 with pancreatic cancer.

The CDR3 here is CASSQGPSYEQYF. In nucleotides, the CDR3 is TGTGCCAGCAGCCAGGGTCCATCCTACGAGCAGTACTTC. The rearrangement joins TRBV11-3 to TRBJ2-5; tentative D call: TRBD1 (5 bases). TRBJ2-7 matches the DNA end more closely, so the J call is doubtful. CDR3 size: 13 residues. Per germline, CDR1 SGHNT and CDR2 YENEEA.